What follows describes a single T cell receptor beta chain. Its antigen is still unknown. This entry belongs to a study of shared clonotypes between healthy human individuals. The repertoire was sequenced with immunoSEQ multiplex PCR; TCRdb's copy has only in-frame clones and lacks some. Here the sample spans over a million clones, about 96% being singletons. Findings and caveats of the study: Generally, naive subsets (rather than memory subsets) showed larger estimated richness. In having few donors, the study represented limited genetic and exposure-history diversity.

Division of CD4+ cells produced a CD45RA+ naive subset and a CD45RA-negative memory subset. V gave up 0 bases and J gave up 4 bases, with 4 bases separating them. The germline gives CDR1 SGHTA, CDR2 FQGNSA. The CDR3 covers 13 residues. This chain connects TRBV7-2 to TRBJ2-1; D gene ambiguous. This sequence originates from a man in his thirties or forties in good health. Sequenced input: naive CD4+ T cells sorted from blood. The subset here: CD45RA+ positively selected. CDR3 bases: TGTGCCAGCAGCTTAGCCAGGTACAATGAGCAGTTCTTC. This sequence encodes CASSLARYNEQFF.